The clone carrying this TCR beta chain was observed a few times. The antigen is not known. The sample belongs to a study of T-cell memory formation after mild COVID-19. On the study more broadly: The TCR clusters were mostly specific to one donor. Study-wide results and limits: Whether day 37 second-wave clones are SARS-CoV-2-specific was not confirmed. CD4+ contracting clones lay mainly in CM and EM, CD8+ ones in EMRA.

This CDR3 spans 13 amino acids. The germline CDR1 and CDR2 sequences are SQVTM and ANQGSEA. Trimming took 7 bases from V and 6 from J, leaving 13 bases between them. A 5'RACE reaction primed in the constant segment made cDNA libraries of TCR alpha and TCR beta, and these carried sample barcodes and UMIs. One entry per CDR3 protein, called by TCRdb with MiXCR from the 5' RACE reads. Of approximately 350,000 distinct CDR3 sequences listed, 13% are singletons. The origin of this receptor is a young man who had mild COVID-19 (a few samples of this study predate the infection). Cell type and time point are not known. The sample was PBMCs or a T cell subset sorted from them (not recorded which). The rearrangement joins TRBV29-1 to TRBJ1-6; D remains ambiguous. As DNA, the CDR3 is TGCAGCGATGGGTACAGAAGTAATTCACCCCTCCACTTT. Its translation is CSDGYRSNSPLHF.